What follows describes a single T cell receptor beta chain. These data come from a study of blood T cell repertoires in COVID-19. Across the whole study: Samples taken during acute and convalescent COVID-19 were collected in the United States, Italy and Spain.

Germline V gives CDR1 MNHEY, CDR2 SVGAGI. The germline V and J ends were trimmed by 7 bases and 5 bases, with 12 bases remaining between them. The CDR3 is 14 residues long. Generated by immunoSEQ multiplex PCR, the TCRdb table keeps only in-frame clones and is missing some. Of tens of thousands of clones listed, 75% to 85% were seen once; the top ten hold around 41%. This chain uses TRBV6-5 with TRBJ1-6; D is ambiguous. This TCR was recovered from a man older than 75 with acute or convalescent COVID-19. What was sequenced was peripheral blood. The CDR3 here is CASTPWRNNSPLHF. As DNA, the CDR3 is TGTGCCAGCACCCCGTGGAGAAATAATTCACCCCTCCACTTT.